This paragraph reports one T cell receptor (beta chain). The antigen is unknown. RNA transcripts served as the template for amplifying TCR beta CDR3 regions. Primed by the HTBI set, a first-round RT-PCR was run on the TCR CDR3. A single record per CDR3 protein comes from TCRdb applying MiXCR to the multiplex PCR reads. Here the sample spans more than 500,000 distinct CDR3 sequences, around 42% being singletons. The CDR3 contains 14 residues. V was shortened by 3 bases and J by 2 bases, with 13 bases between the two germline ends. Germline CDR1 and CDR2: DFQATT and SNEGSKA (reference sequence). The data were taken from a study of T cells in Graves' hyperthyroidism and ophthalmopathy. Findings and caveats of the study: Ophthalmopathy and stable hyperthyroidism were told apart by a 13 V-J model. Within blood appeared most thyroid clonotypes that had expanded above 0.001. Before onset, by a median of around 6.1 months, the model predicted ophthalmopathy.

Exclusion of patients followed from uncontrolled infection, other autoimmune disease, pregnancy or lactation. The clonotype originates from an adult woman with Graves' disease, either hyperthyroidism or ophthalmopathy (not recorded which). The specimen was peripheral blood or thyroid tissue (not recorded which). This chain links TRBV20-1 with TRBJ2-5, with D unresolved. Written as DNA, the CDR3 is TGCAGTGCTAGGACCCGAAGGGCTCAAGAGACCCAGTACTTC. Its protein is CSARTRRAQETQYF.